The sample holds a few counts of the clone carrying this T cell receptor (beta chain). Antigen specificity is unknown. Germline CDR1 reads SGHRS; CDR2 reads YFSETQ. The CDR3 is 14 residues long. Trimming pared 0 bases from V and 8 bases from J, leaving 14 bases between. This entry comes from a study of T cells after yellow fever vaccination. About the research overall: Those fractions that held only low numbers of cells were prepared using the SMART-Seq v4 Ultra Low Input RNA kit. Points from the study as a whole: Repertoires obtained by FACS sorting could include abundant clonotypes that entered as contaminants from the bulk population. Detected again after the booster were most primary-vaccination clones, at 95% to 98% CD4 and roughly 88% CD8.

Template switching with 5'RACE generated the TCR cDNA and added a universal primer site and UMIs. TCRdb re-analysed the 5' RACE reads in MiXCR, keeping a single row per CDR3 protein. This sample has roughly 310,000 distinct CDR3 sequences, with roughly 3.5% found just once. The receptor comes from a man between 18 and 35 years old who received the YFV17D yellow fever vaccine. This sequence joins TRBV5-1 and TRBJ1-1; a possible D gene is TRBD1 (5 bases). The sequences come from PBMCs, collected on the day of the yellow fever booster vaccination. The CDR3 loop reads CASSLVAGPAEAFF. The CDR3, as DNA: TGCGCCAGCAGCTTGGTGGCGGGGCCTGCGGAAGCTTTCTTT.